This TCR beta chain was sequenced during a study of blood T cell repertoires in COVID-19. Seattle enrolled patients during active infection and tracked them longitudinally. Source study methods: Scientists estimated how many nucleated cells there were by amplifying reference gene primers. The repertoire was sequenced with immunoSEQ multiplex PCR; TCRdb's copy has only in-frame clones and lacks some. V and J calls and clone size come straight from that table; D and trimming were deduced from the DNA. The sample lists some 300,000 clones, around 89% seen once, with 6.3% in the top ten. The CDR3 runs to 16 residues. Germline lookup yields CDR1 MNHEY and CDR2 SMNVEV (reference sequence). Deletions cut 6 bases from V and 0 bases from J, with 15 bases between.

Sequences were obtained from peripheral blood. The chain couples TRBV27 to TRBJ2-1; tentative D call: TRBD2 (6 bases). This clonotype originated in a woman between 45 and 65 years old with COVID-19, enrolled during active disease. The DNA of the CDR3 is TGTGCCAGCAGGCCAATAGCGGTCAGCTCCTACAATGAGCAGTTCTTC. Residues: CASRPIAVSSYNEQFF.